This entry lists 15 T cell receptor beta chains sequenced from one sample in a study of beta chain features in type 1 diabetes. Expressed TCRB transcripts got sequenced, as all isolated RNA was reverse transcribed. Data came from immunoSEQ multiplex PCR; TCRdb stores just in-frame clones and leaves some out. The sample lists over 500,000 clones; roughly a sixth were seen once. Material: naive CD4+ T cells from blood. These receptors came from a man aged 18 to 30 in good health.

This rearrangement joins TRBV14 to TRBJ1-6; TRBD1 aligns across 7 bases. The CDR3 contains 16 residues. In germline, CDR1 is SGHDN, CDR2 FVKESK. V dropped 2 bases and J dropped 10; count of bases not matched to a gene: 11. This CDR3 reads CASSQQQGRLGSPLHF. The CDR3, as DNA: TGTGCCAGCAGCCAACAACAGGGGCGGTTGGGGTCACCCCTCCACTTT.

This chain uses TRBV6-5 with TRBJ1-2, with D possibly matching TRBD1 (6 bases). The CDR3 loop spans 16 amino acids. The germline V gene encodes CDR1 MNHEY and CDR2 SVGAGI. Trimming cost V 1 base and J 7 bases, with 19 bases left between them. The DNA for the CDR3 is TGTGCCAGCAGTTACTACCTCACCGACAGGCTGGGTGGCTACACCTTC. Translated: CASSYYLTDRLGGYTF.

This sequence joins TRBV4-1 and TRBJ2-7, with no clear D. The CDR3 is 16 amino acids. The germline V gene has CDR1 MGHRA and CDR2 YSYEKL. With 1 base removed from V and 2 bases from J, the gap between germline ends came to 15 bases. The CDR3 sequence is CASSQVPRLGAYEQYF. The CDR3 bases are TGCGCCAGCAGCCAAGTACCGCGTCTGGGTGCCTACGAGCAGTACTTC.

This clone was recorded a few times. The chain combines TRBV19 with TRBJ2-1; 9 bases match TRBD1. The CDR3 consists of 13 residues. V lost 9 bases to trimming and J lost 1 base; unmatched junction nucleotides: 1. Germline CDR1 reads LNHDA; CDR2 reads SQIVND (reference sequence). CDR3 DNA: TGTGCCAGCGGACAGGGGTCCTACAATGAGCAGTTCTTC. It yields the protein CASGQGSYNEQFF. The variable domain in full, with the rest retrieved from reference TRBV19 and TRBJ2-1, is DGGITQSPKYLFRKEGQNVTLSCEQNLNHDAMYWYRQDPGQGLRLIYYSQIVNDFQKGDIAEGYSVSREKKESFPLTVTSAQKNPTAFYLCASGQGSYNEQFFGPGTRLTVL.

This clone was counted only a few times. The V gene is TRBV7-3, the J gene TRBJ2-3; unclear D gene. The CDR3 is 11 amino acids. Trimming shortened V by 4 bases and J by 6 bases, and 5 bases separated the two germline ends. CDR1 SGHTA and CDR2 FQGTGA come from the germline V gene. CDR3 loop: CASSSWDTQYF. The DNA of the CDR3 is TGTGCCAGCAGCTCCTGGGATACGCAGTATTTT.

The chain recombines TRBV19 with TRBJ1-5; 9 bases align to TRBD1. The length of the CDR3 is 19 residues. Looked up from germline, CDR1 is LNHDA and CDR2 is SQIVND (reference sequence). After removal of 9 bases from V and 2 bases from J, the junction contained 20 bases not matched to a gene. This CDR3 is CASTPRDRAAQIGNQPQHF. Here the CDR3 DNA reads TGTGCCAGCACACCTCGGGACAGGGCGGCCCAGATAGGCAATCAGCCCCAGCATTTT.

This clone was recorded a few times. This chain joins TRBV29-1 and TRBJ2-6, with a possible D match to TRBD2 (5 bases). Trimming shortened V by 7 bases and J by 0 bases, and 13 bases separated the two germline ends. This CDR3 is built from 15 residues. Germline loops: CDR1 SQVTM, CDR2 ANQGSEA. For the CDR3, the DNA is TGCAGCGCGACTGGACTTTTCTCTGGGGCCAACGTCCTGACTTTC. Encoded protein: CSATGLFSGANVLTF.

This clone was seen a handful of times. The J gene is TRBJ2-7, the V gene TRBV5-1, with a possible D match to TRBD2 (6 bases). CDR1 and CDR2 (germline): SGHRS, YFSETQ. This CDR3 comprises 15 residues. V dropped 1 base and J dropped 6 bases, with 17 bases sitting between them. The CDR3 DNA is TGCGCCAGCAGCTTGACGGGCGGGAAGGTAGGCGAGCAGTACTTC. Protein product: CASSLTGGKVGEQYF.

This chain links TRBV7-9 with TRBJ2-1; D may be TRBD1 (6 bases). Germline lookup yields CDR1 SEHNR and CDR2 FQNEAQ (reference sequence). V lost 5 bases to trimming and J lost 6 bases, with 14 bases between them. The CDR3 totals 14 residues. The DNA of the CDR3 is TGTGCCAGCAGCCCGCCTTTCAGGGGCAATGAGCAGTTCTTC. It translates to CASSPPFRGNEQFF. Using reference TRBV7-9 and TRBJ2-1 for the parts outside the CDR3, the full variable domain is DTGVSQNPRHKITKRGQNVTFRCDPISEHNRLYWYRQTLGQGPEFLTYFQNEAQLEKSRLLSDRFSAERPKGSFSTLEIQRTEQGDSAMYLCASSPPFRGNEQFFGPGTRLTVL.

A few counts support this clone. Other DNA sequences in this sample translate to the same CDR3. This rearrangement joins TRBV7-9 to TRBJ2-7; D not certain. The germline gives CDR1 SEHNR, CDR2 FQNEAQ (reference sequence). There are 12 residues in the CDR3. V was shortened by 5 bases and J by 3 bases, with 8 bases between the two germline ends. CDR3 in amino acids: CASSPRSYEQYF. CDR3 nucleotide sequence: TGTGCCAGCAGCCCCCGAAGCTACGAGCAGTACTTC.

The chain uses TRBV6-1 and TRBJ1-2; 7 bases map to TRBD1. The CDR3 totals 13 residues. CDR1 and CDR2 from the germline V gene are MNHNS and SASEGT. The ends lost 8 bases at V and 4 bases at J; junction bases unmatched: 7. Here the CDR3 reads CASRDREIYGYTF. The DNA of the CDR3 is TGTGCCAGCCGAGACAGGGAGATCTATGGCTACACCTTC.

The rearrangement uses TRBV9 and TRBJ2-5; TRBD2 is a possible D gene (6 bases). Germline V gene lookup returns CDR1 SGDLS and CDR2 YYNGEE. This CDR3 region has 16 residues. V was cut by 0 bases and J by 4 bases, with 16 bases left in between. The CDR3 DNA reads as TGTGCCAGCAGCGTAGCTGGGGCAGGAGGGTCAGAGACCCAGTACTTC. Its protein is CASSVAGAGGSETQYF. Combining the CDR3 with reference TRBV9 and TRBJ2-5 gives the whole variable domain DSGVTQTPKHLITATGQRVTLRCSPRSGDLSVYWYQQSLDQGLQFLIQYYNGEERAKGNILERFSAQQFPDLHSELNLSSLELGDSALYFCASSVAGAGGSETQYFGPGTRLLVL.

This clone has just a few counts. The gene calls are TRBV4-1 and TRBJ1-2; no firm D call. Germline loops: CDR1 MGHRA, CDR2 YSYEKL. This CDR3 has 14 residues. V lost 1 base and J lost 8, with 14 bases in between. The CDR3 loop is CASSQGLYGRGYTF. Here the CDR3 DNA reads TGCGCCAGCAGCCAAGGTTTATATGGGCGAGGCTACACCTTC.

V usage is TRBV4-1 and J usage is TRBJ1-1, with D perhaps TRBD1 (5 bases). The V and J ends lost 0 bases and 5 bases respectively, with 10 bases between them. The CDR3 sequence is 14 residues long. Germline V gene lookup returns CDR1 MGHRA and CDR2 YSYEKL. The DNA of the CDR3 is TGCGCCAGCAGCCAAGACCTCAGGGTTACTGAAGCTTTCTTT. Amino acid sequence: CASSQDLRVTEAFF.

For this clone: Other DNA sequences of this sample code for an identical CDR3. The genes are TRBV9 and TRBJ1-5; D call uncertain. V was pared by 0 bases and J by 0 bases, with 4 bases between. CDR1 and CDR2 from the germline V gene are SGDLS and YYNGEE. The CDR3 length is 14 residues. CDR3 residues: CASSVGNSNQPQHF. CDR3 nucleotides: TGTGCCAGCAGCGTAGGAAATAGCAATCAGCCCCAGCATTTT. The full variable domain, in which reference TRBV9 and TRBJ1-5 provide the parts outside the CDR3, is DSGVTQTPKHLITATGQRVTLRCSPRSGDLSVYWYQQSLDQGLQFLIQYYNGEERAKGNILERFSAQQFPDLHSELNLSSLELGDSALYFCASSVGNSNQPQHFGDGTRLSIL.